Listed below are T cell receptor beta chains from one sample, sequenced in a study of shared clonotypes between healthy human individuals. Data came from immunoSEQ multiplex PCR; TCRdb stores just in-frame clones and leaves some out. The table has over a million clones, more than 95% seen once; the top ten hold 1% to 1.5%. Sequenced: naive CD4+ T cells sorted from blood. The origin of the receptors is a man aged 25 to 45 in good health. CDR3s include the opening cysteine and the closing phenylalanine or tryptophan. A D gene is named only where the DNA matches it firmly. Where a row states a size, it is once, few, many or the class of an expanded clone; other rows omit it.

-,-,TRBV2,TRBJ2-3,CASSGERGTDTQYF,TGTGCCAGCAGTGGGGAGAGAGGCACAGATACGCAGTATTTT
TRBD1,-,TRBV5-6,TRBJ2-2,CASSALGQGITGELFF,TGTGCCAGCAGCGCCTTGGGACAGGGAATCACCGGGGAGCTGTTTTTT
TRBD1,-,TRBV11-2,TRBJ2-5,CASSLRGMGTGQETQYF,TGTGCCAGCAGCTTAAGGGGGATGGGGACAGGGCAAGAGACCCAGTACTTC
TRBD1,-,TRBV10-3,TRBJ2-1,CATETGGRDNEQFF,TGTGCCACCGAAACAGGGGGTCGAGACAATGAGCAGTTCTTC
-,-,TRBV6-4,TRBJ2-7,CASRKTWDTPYEQYF,TGTGCCAGCAGGAAAACTTGGGACACCCCCTACGAGCAGTACTTC
-,once,TRBV6-6,TRBJ1-2,CASSYVDYGYTF,TGTGCCAGCAGTTACGTAGACTATGGCTACACCTTC
-,-,TRBV5-1,TRBJ1-3,CASSPWAGDSGNTIYF,TGCGCCAGCAGCCCCTGGGCGGGGGACTCTGGAAACACCATATATTTT
-,-,TRBV7-9,TRBJ2-7,CASSPWGTNYEQYF,TGTGCCAGCAGCCCTTGGGGAACCAATTACGAGCAGTACTTC
TRBD1,-,TRBV28,TRBJ1-1,CASSSGQGLAEAFF,TGTGCCAGCAGTTCCGGACAGGGCCTGGCTGAAGCTTTCTTT
TRBD2,once,TRBV5-1,TRBJ2-3,CASSFRLAVITDTQYF,TGCGCCAGCAGCTTCCGACTAGCGGTTATCACAGATACGCAGTATTTT
TRBD2,-,TRBV5-5,TRBJ2-7,CASSPTGGRPYEQYF,TGTGCCAGCAGCCCGACTGGCGGGAGACCCTACGAGCAGTACTTC
TRBD1,-,TRBV28,TRBJ2-1,CASSSPGTGFYEQFF,TGTGCCAGCAGTTCGCCCGGGACAGGGTTTTATGAGCAGTTCTTC
-,-,TRBV7-9,TRBJ2-7,CASSARDGAYEQYF,TGTGCCAGCAGCGCCCGGGACGGAGCCTACGAGCAGTACTTC
-,-,TRBV2,TRBJ2-3,CASAPISDTQYF,TGTGCCAGCGCCCCGATTTCAGATACGCAGTATTTT
TRBD2,-,TRBV6-5,TRBJ2-1,CASSPTSGGHNEQFF,TGTGCCAGCAGTCCGACTAGCGGAGGCCACAATGAGCAGTTCTTC
-,-,TRBV5-5,TRBJ1-2,CASSLAVGKSYGYTF,TGTGCCAGCAGCTTGGCGGTGGGGAAGAGCTATGGCTACACCTTC
-,-,TRBV5-1,TRBJ2-7,CASTFDSNKYEQYF,TGCGCCAGCACCTTCGACAGTAATAAGTACGAGCAGTACTTC
TRBD2,once,TRBV4-1,TRBJ2-1,CASSQDVAGWYNEQFF,TGCGCCAGCAGCCAAGATGTAGCGGGATGGTACAATGAGCAGTTCTTC
-,-,TRBV18,TRBJ2-3,CASSPQGFSTDTQYF,TGTGCCAGCTCACCACAGGGGTTTAGCACAGATACGCAGTATTTT
-,-,TRBV9,TRBJ2-2,CASSVAGLTGELFF,TGTGCCAGCAGCGTAGCAGGACTCACAGGGGAGCTGTTTTTT
-,-,TRBV5-1,TRBJ2-3,CASSLGGYTDTQYF,TGCGCCAGCAGCTTGGGGGGGTACACAGATACGCAGTATTTT
TRBD2,-,TRBV6-1,TRBJ2-7,CASSAFSGYSSYEQYF,TGTGCCAGCAGTGCCTTTAGCGGGTATAGCTCCTACGAGCAGTACTTC
TRBD1,-,TRBV19,TRBJ1-1,CASSPTGGAGEAFF,TGTGCCAGTAGTCCGACAGGGGGCGCGGGGGAAGCTTTCTTT
-,-,TRBV7-9,TRBJ2-6,CASGIQALGANVLTF,TGTGCCAGCGGGATACAGGCTCTGGGGGCCAACGTCCTGACTTTC
-,-,TRBV7-3,TRBJ2-3,CASSLGASRSTDTQYF,TGTGCCAGCAGCTTAGGGGCTAGCAGAAGCACAGATACGCAGTATTTT
TRBD2,once,TRBV2,TRBJ2-7,CASSDRLALSYEQYF,TGTGCCAGCAGTGACAGACTAGCGCTATCCTACGAGCAGTACTTC
-,-,TRBV28,TRBJ2-2,CASSPGLTRVVTGELFF,TGTGCCAGCAGCCCCGGTTTGACCAGGGTCGTCACCGGGGAGCTGTTTTTT
TRBD1,-,TRBV5-8,TRBJ1-4,CASRRTGIREKLFF,TGTGCCAGTAGGCGGACAGGGATCCGTGAAAAACTGTTTTTT
-,-,TRBV7-8,TRBJ1-1,CASSFLQANTEAFF,TGTGCCAGCAGCTTCTTACAGGCGAACACTGAAGCTTTCTTT
TRBD1,-,TRBV7-9,TRBJ2-7,CASSLGTGYEQYF,TGTGCCAGCAGCCTTGGGACAGGGTACGAGCAGTACTTC
-,-,TRBV11-2,TRBJ2-5,CASSIGQETQYF,TGTGCCAGCAGCATAGGACAAGAGACCCAGTACTTC
TRBD2,-,TRBV5-1,TRBJ2-1,CASSSSGSSYNEQFF,TGCGCCAGCAGCAGCAGCGGGAGCTCCTACAATGAGCAGTTCTTC
-,-,TRBV2,TRBJ2-7,CASSEDSSSYEQYF,TGTGCCAGCAGCGAGGACTCGAGCTCCTACGAGCAGTACTTC
TRBD1,-,TRBV28,TRBJ1-2,CASTRGQGKDGYTF,TGTGCCAGCACAAGGGGACAGGGAAAAGATGGCTACACCTTC
-,-,TRBV5-4,TRBJ1-4,CASSLWGLGEKLFF,TGTGCCAGCAGCTTGTGGGGGCTCGGTGAAAAACTGTTTTTT
-,-,TRBV5-4,TRBJ2-1,CASRQGLLYNEQFF,TGTGCCAGCAGACAGGGACTCCTCTACAATGAGCAGTTCTTC
-,-,TRBV5-5,TRBJ2-1,CASSSRWGSIYNEQFF,TGTGCCAGCAGCTCCCGTTGGGGGAGTATCTACAATGAGCAGTTCTTC
-,-,TRBV6-4,TRBJ2-3,CASSDHQGPSPDTQYF,TGTGCCAGCAGTGACCACCAGGGGCCCAGCCCAGATACGCAGTATTTT
-,-,TRBV25-1,TRBJ1-4,CASSNRVKNEKLFF,TGTGCCAGCAGTAACCGGGTCAAAAATGAAAAACTGTTTTTT
-,-,TRBV28,TRBJ1-5,CASSTAANSNQPQHF,TGTGCCAGCAGTACGGCGGCAAATAGCAATCAGCCCCAGCATTTT